Following are 32 T cell receptor beta chains from one sample sequenced in a study of shared clonotypes between healthy human individuals. Repertoires were generated with immunoSEQ multiplex PCR, while TCRdb's copy carries only in-frame clones and drops some. The sample shows approximately 980,000 clones, 60% to 85% of them seen only once. Sequences were obtained from memory CD4+ T cells sorted from blood. The sample's subset: CD45RA-negative fraction. Receptors originate from a man between 18 and 35 years old in good health.

This clone has only a few counts. The chain has TRBV7-2 and TRBJ2-2; D not certain. Germline CDR1 and CDR2: SGHTA and FQGNSA. CDR3 length: 14 residues. The V end lost 3 bases, the J end lost 1 base, and 6 bases lay between the germline ends. DNA of the CDR3: TGTGCCAGCAGCTTCAACTGGAACACCGGGGAGCTGTTTTTT. Protein sequence: CASSFNWNTGELFF.

Only a few counts were recorded for this clone. This rearrangement joins TRBV7-9 to TRBJ1-1; no clear D. The CDR3 contains 12 residues. V gave up 1 base and J gave up 10 bases, with 10 bases separating them. CDR1 and CDR2 from the germline V gene are SEHNR and FQNEAQ (reference sequence). CDR3 sequence reads: CASSLVGIGAFF. The CDR3, as DNA: TGTGCCAGCAGCTTAGTGGGGATAGGAGCTTTCTTT.

The rearrangement links TRBV19 to TRBJ1-1, with D maybe TRBD1 (5 bases). The CDR3 loop spans 16 amino acids. V lost 7 bases, J lost 0 bases, and 18 bases lay in between. The germline gives CDR1 LNHDA, CDR2 SQIVND (reference sequence). The CDR3: CASILSGSRMNTEAFF. DNA of the CDR3: TGTGCCAGTATTTTATCAGGGAGTCGCATGAACACTGAAGCTTTCTTT.

This clone has just one count. The rearrangement links TRBV18 to TRBJ2-7; D is undetermined. The V and J ends lost 8 bases and 3 bases respectively, with 17 bases between them. Germline lookup yields CDR1 KGHSH and CDR2 LQKENI. This CDR3 contains 14 residues. The CDR3 reads CASPTARPRYEQYF. The CDR3 DNA reads as TGTGCCAGCCCTACGGCACGCCCGCGCTACGAGCAGTACTTC.

This chain uses TRBV10-3 with TRBJ1-5; maybe TRBD1 (5 bases). The CDR3 sequence is 16 residues long. V was shortened by 0 bases and J by 4 bases, with 13 bases between the two germline ends. Germline V gene data show CDR1 as ENHRY and CDR2 as SYGVKD. The CDR3 is CAISESGAGINQPQHF. CDR3 coding DNA: TGTGCCATCAGTGAGTCTGGGGCAGGGATAAATCAGCCCCAGCATTTT.

This clone was detected ten times or more. J is TRBJ1-5 and V is TRBV9, with D possibly matching TRBD1 (5 bases). V dropped 0 bases and J dropped 1 base, with 14 bases sitting between them. Per germline, CDR1 SGDLS and CDR2 YYNGEE. This CDR3 comprises 17 residues. The CDR3 here is CASSVDIGEESNQPQHF. The CDR3 nucleotides read TGTGCCAGCAGCGTAGATATAGGGGAAGAAAGCAATCAGCCCCAGCATTTT.

This clone showed up just a few times. Other DNA sequences within the sample encode an identical CDR3. J is TRBJ2-3 and V is TRBV5-1; weak D call: TRBD2 (6 bases). The V gene lost 0 bases and the J gene lost 2 bases, with 7 bases spanning the gap. From germline, CDR1 is SGHRS and CDR2 YFSETQ. The CDR3 is made up of 14 amino acids. CDR3 protein: CASSLASVTDTQYF. CDR3 nucleotides: TGCGCCAGCAGCTTGGCTAGCGTCACAGATACGCAGTATTTT. The whole variable domain, remainder taken from reference TRBV5-1 and TRBJ2-3, is KAGVTQTPRYLIKTRGQQVTLSCSPISGHRSVSWYQQTPGQGLQFLFEYFSETQRNKGNFPGRFSGRQFSNSRSEMNVSTLELGDSALYLCASSLASVTDTQYFGPGTRLTVL.

The V and J genes are TRBV7-9 and TRBJ1-1; D is uncertain. Germline V gene lookup returns CDR1 SEHNR and CDR2 FQNEAQ (reference sequence). Between the trimmed V and J ends, which lost 5 bases and 0 bases, there was a span of 10 bases. The CDR3 is 14 amino acids. CDR3 amino acids: CASSRAQLNTEAFF. For the CDR3, the DNA is TGTGCCAGCAGCCGGGCGCAGCTGAACACTGAAGCTTTCTTT.

The rearrangement joins TRBV5-1 to TRBJ1-5; D is unresolved. This CDR3 spans 14 amino acids. Per germline, CDR1 SGHRS and CDR2 YFSETQ. The V end lost 0 bases, the J end lost 3 bases, and 7 bases lay between the germline ends. CDR3 region: CASSLDGFNQPQHF. In DNA form, the CDR3 reads TGCGCCAGCAGCTTGGACGGATTCAATCAGCCCCAGCATTTT.

The rearrangement joins TRBV7-2 to TRBJ2-2; D gene ambiguous. Germline CDR1 SGHTA, CDR2 FQGNSA. V was pared by 2 bases and J by 6 bases, with 16 bases between. This CDR3 region has 16 residues. CDR3 amino acids: CASSLRALTGSGELFF. CDR3 nucleotides: TGTGCCAGCAGCTTAAGGGCCTTAACCGGGTCCGGGGAGCTGTTTTTT.

J is TRBJ2-7 and V is TRBV6-1; no reliable D call. The CDR3 runs 13 residues. Germline CDR1 is MNHNS and CDR2 is SASEGT. V dropped 6 bases and J dropped 2 bases, with 11 bases sitting between them. CDR3 loop: CASSQLGPYEQYF. The CDR3 DNA follows: TGTGCCAGCAGCCAACTCGGGCCCTACGAGCAGTACTTC.

V is TRBV19 and J is TRBJ1-6; D unresolved. V lost 5 bases and J 7 bases, leaving 6 bases between the germline ends. This CDR3 contains 12 residues. Germline CDR1 and CDR2: LNHDA and SQIVND (reference sequence). CDR3 DNA sequence: TGTGCCAGTAGTTCCCGGAATTCACCCCTCCACTTT. Translated, it gives CASSSRNSPLHF.

The V gene is TRBV28, the J gene TRBJ2-7, with TRBD1 as a possible D gene (5 bases). CDR3 length equals 14 residues. Germline values: CDR1 MDHEN, CDR2 SYDVKM. With 2 bases removed from V and 1 base from J, the gap between germline ends came to 9 bases. The CDR3 DNA reads as TGTGCCAGCAGTTTACAGGGTCGGTCCTACGAGCAGTACTTC. Protein product: CASSLQGRSYEQYF.

The rearrangement uses TRBV5-4 and TRBJ2-5; D not resolved. Germline CDR1 SGHNT, CDR2 YYREEE (reference sequence). Deletions cut 0 bases from V and 5 bases from J, with 8 bases between. The length of the CDR3 is 13 residues. CDR3 amino acids: CASSLATAETQYF. CDR3 DNA: TGTGCCAGCAGCTTGGCGACTGCGGAGACCCAGTACTTC. Drawing the rest from reference TRBV5-4 and TRBJ2-5, the complete variable domain is ETGVTQSPTHLIKTRGQQVTLRCSSQSGHNTVSWYQQALGQGPQFIFQYYREEENGRGNFPPRFSGLQFPNYSSELNVNALELDDSALYLCASSLATAETQYFGPGTRLLVL.

This clone showed up just once. The J gene is TRBJ1-4, the V gene TRBV5-1; 10 bases are a match to TRBD1. CDR3 size: 15 residues. V shed 5 bases, J shed 6 bases, and the junction held 7 bases outside the gene matches. From germline, CDR1 is SGHRS and CDR2 YFSETQ. The CDR3 coding sequence is TGCGCCAGCAGTGTGACAGGGGGCGATTATGAAAAACTGTTTTTT. Protein product: CASSVTGGDYEKLFF. Together with reference TRBV5-1 and TRBJ1-4, the CDR3 gives the full variable domain: KAGVTQTPRYLIKTRGQQVTLSCSPISGHRSVSWYQQTPGQGLQFLFEYFSETQRNKGNFPGRFSGRQFSNSRSEMNVSTLELGDSALYLCASSVTGGDYEKLFFGSGTQLSVL.

This clone was recorded many times. V gene TRBV6-1 combines with J gene TRBJ1-6; 8 bases map to TRBD1. The junction had 9 bases not matched to a gene; V was cut back by 11 bases and J by 9 bases. Looked up from germline, CDR1 is MNHNS and CDR2 is SASEGT. The length of the CDR3 is 13 residues. The CDR3 nucleotides are TGTGCCGAAACGGACAGGGAAAGTTCACCCCTCCACTTT. Protein: CAETDRESSPLHF.

The gene calls are TRBV27 and TRBJ2-2, with D unclear. Germline CDR1 reads MNHEY; CDR2 reads SMNVEV (reference sequence). Trimming shortened V by 9 bases and J by 7 bases, and 21 bases separated the two germline ends. The length of the CDR3 is 15 residues. As DNA, the CDR3 is TGTGCCAGTTCCCCCTATGGGCTACCCGACGGGGAGCTGTTTTTT. Translation gives CASSPYGLPDGELFF.

The rearrangement joins TRBV5-1 to TRBJ1-6, with TRBD1 identical over 8 bases. The CDR3 sequence is 17 residues long. The V and J ends lost 4 bases and 0 bases, in that order; junction bases with no gene match: 6. The germline V gene encodes CDR1 SGHRS and CDR2 YFSETQ. In DNA form, the CDR3 reads TGCGCCAGCAGCCAGGGACAGGCAAGCTCCTATAATTCACCCCTCCACTTT. Protein sequence: CASSQGQASSYNSPLHF. Filled out from reference TRBV5-1 and TRBJ1-6, the complete variable domain reads KAGVTQTPRYLIKTRGQQVTLSCSPISGHRSVSWYQQTPGQGLQFLFEYFSETQRNKGNFPGRFSGRQFSNSRSEMNVSTLELGDSALYLCASSQGQASSYNSPLHFGNGTRLTVT.

The J gene is TRBJ1-6, the V gene TRBV19; D uncertain. Trimming stripped 5 bases from V and 7 bases from J, with 9 bases between. CDR1 is LNHDA, CDR2 SQIVND, per germline (reference sequence). The CDR3 spans 13 residues. The CDR3 loop is CASSEFRNSPLHF. The CDR3 bases are TGTGCCAGTAGTGAGTTTAGAAATTCACCCCTCCACTTT.

This clone was found a few times. The rearrangement joins TRBV30 to TRBJ1-5, with D unresolved. Trimming cost V 3 bases and J 4 bases, with 10 bases left between them. The length of the CDR3 is 13 residues. Germline lookup yields CDR1 GTSNPN and CDR2 SVGIG (reference sequence). The CDR3, as DNA: TGTGCCTGGAGACAAGAGACAAATCAGCCCCAGCATTTT. Translation gives CAWRQETNQPQHF.

This clone was found a few times. This specimen includes other DNA sequences encoding the same CDR3. The chain uses TRBV30 and TRBJ1-1, with D possibly TRBD1 on 6 matching bases. The CDR3 consists of 12 residues. CDR1 is GTSNPN and CDR2 is SVGIG in the germline V gene (reference sequence). Trimming shortened V by 3 bases and J by 5 bases, and 10 bases separated the two germline ends. The CDR3, as DNA: TGTGCCTGGAGCACAGGGAGGACTGAAGCTTTCTTT. It codes for CAWSTGRTEAFF.

The rearrangement links TRBV5-1 to TRBJ1-3; D is unresolved. This CDR3 is built from 15 residues. Germline V CDR1 and CDR2: SGHRS, YFSETQ. Trimming took 2 bases from V and 0 from J, leaving 9 bases between them. The CDR3 DNA reads TGCGCCAGCAGCTTCGACGTATACTCTGGAAACACCATATATTTT. The encoded protein is CASSFDVYSGNTIYF.

The chain has TRBV11-2 and TRBJ2-7, with 10 bases matching TRBD2. J was trimmed by 6 bases and V by 7 bases; bases with no gene match: 9. The CDR3 loop spans 14 amino acids. In germline, CDR1 is SGHAT, CDR2 FQNNGV. CDR3 DNA: TGTGCCAGCAACCGCGGGACTAGCGCACGCGAGCAGTACTTC. It yields the protein CASNRGTSAREQYF.

This chain uses TRBV7-2 with TRBJ2-2; TRBD1 aligns across 7 bases. This CDR3 region has 15 residues. Germline trimming cut 4 bases from V and 8 bases from J; bases unmatched to any gene: 10. Germline V CDR1 and CDR2: SGHTA, FQGNSA. The CDR3 spells CASSSGQGETGELFF. The CDR3 DNA is TGTGCCAGCAGCTCGGGCCAGGGGGAGACAGGGGAGCTGTTTTTT. Complete variable domain (other parts from reference TRBV7-2 and TRBJ2-2): GAGVSQSPSNKVTEKGKDVELRCDPISGHTALYWYRQSLGQGLEFLIYFQGNSAPDKSGLPSDRFSAERTGGSVSTLTIQRTQQEDSAVYLCASSSGQGETGELFFGEGSRLTVL.

The CDR3 spells CASSLYGEQFF. CDR3 DNA: TGTGCCAGCAGTTTATACGGTGAGCAGTTCTTC. The V call is TRBV27, the J call TRBJ2-1, with D unclear. Germline assignment: CDR1 MNHEY and CDR2 SMNVEV (reference sequence). The CDR3 length is 11 residues. The V gene lost 1 base and the J gene lost 9 bases, with 4 bases spanning the gap.

The V gene is TRBV7-2, the J gene TRBJ2-7, with 16 nucleotides matching TRBD2. The CDR3 is made up of 16 amino acids. V trimming: 4 bases; J trimming: 6 bases; junction bases outside the gene matches: 6. Germline V CDR1 and CDR2: SGHTA, FQGNSA. CDR3 bases: TGTGCCAGCAGCTACCCGGGACTAGCGGGAGGGGTCGAGCAGTACTTC. It encodes CASSYPGLAGGVEQYF.

The chain has TRBV11-1 and TRBJ1-6; 9 bases agree with TRBD1. Germline-derived CDR1 and CDR2 are SGHAT and FQDESV (reference sequence). The trim removed 5 bases at V and 5 bases at J, leaving 4 bases unmatched. This CDR3 has 15 residues. The CDR3 DNA is TGTGCCAGCAGCGCGGACAGGGGTAATAATTCACCCCTCCACTTT. Translated, it gives CASSADRGNNSPLHF.

The chain has TRBV5-1 and TRBJ2-7; 9 nucleotides match TRBD1. Germline V gene sequence: CDR1 SGHRS, CDR2 YFSETQ. There are 17 residues in the CDR3. V was pared by 3 bases and J by 5 bases, with 15 bases of the junction left unmatched. For the CDR3, the DNA is TGCGCCAGCAGCTCGAGGGCTCCGGGACAGGGACTTAACGAGCAGTACTTC. It is translated as CASSSRAPGQGLNEQYF.

In DNA form, the CDR3 reads TGTGCCAGCAGTGAAGGGACTAGCGGGGGGGCTACGGAGCAGTTCTTC. Its protein product is CASSEGTSGGATEQFF. The chain joins TRBV6-1 to TRBJ2-1; 15 bases are shared with TRBD2. Trimming at V came to 1 base and at J to 10 bases, leaving 5 bases not matched to a gene. This CDR3 region has 16 residues. The germline V gene has CDR1 MNHNS and CDR2 SASEGT.

The chain has TRBV6-6 and TRBJ2-5; the match to TRBD1 covers 7 bases. With 7 bases clipped from V and 1 base from J, the junction kept 6 bases outside the gene matches. The length of the CDR3 is 14 residues. Germline-derived CDR1 and CDR2 are MNHNY and SVGAGI (reference sequence). CDR3 amino acids: CASTRTGSQETQYF. For the CDR3, the DNA is TGTGCCAGCACACGGACAGGCTCCCAAGAGACCCAGTACTTC.

The chain links TRBV9 to TRBJ2-3; tentative D call: TRBD2 (6 bases). CDR1 is SGDLS and CDR2 is YYNGEE in the germline V gene. The CDR3 is made up of 13 amino acids. V dropped 7 bases and J dropped 5 bases, with 14 bases sitting between them. As DNA, the CDR3 is TGTGCCAGCGCGGGCCGGGAGAGAGATACGCAGTATTTT. Encoded protein: CASAGRERDTQYF. The variable domain in full, completed from reference TRBV9 and TRBJ2-3, reads DSGVTQTPKHLITATGQRVTLRCSPRSGDLSVYWYQQSLDQGLQFLIQYYNGEERAKGNILERFSAQQFPDLHSELNLSSLELGDSALYFCASAGRERDTQYFGPGTRLTVL.

The chain uses TRBV6-1 and TRBJ1-1; no clear D. The V end was cut by 3 bases, the J end by 10 bases, with 15 bases between. The CDR3 length is 13 residues. Looked up from germline, CDR1 is MNHNS and CDR2 is SASEGT. CDR3 loop: CASSESVLHVAFF. Here the CDR3 DNA reads TGTGCCAGCAGTGAGAGTGTGCTTCATGTAGCTTTCTTT.